The 20 T cell receptor beta chains listed next were all sequenced from one sample in a study of T cells after yellow fever vaccination. Each CDR3 protein is one row after TCRdb ran MiXCR on the 5' RACE reads. The sample lists 360,000 or so distinct CDR3 sequences, 11% seen once, with 18% in the top ten. The specimen comprised PBMCs, sampled on the day of the first yellow fever vaccination. The origin of the receptors is a man aged 18-30 years who received the YFV17D yellow fever vaccine.

This clonotype was detected only a few times. The chain combines TRBV5-5 with TRBJ2-7, with no clear D. V lost 4 bases to trimming and J lost 1 base, with 15 bases between them. The germline gives CDR1 SGHKS, CDR2 YYEKEE (reference sequence). This CDR3 is built from 15 residues. CDR3 region: CASSPDPTHSYEQYF. Here the CDR3 DNA reads TGTGCCAGCAGCCCGGACCCAACCCATTCCTACGAGCAGTACTTC. The full variable domain, completed using reference TRBV5-5 and TRBJ2-7, is DAGVTQSPTHLIKTRGQQVTLRCSPISGHKSVSWYQQVLGQGPQFIFQYYEKEERGRGNFPDRFSARQFPNYSSELNVNALLLGDSALYLCASSPDPTHSYEQYFGPGTRLTVT.

In its sample, this clonotype was seen a few times. The rearrangement joins TRBV20-1 to TRBJ2-5; 8 bases are a match to TRBD1. J gave up 1 base and V 6 bases, and 4 bases lay outside the gene matches. Germline CDR1 is DFQATT and CDR2 is SNEGSKA (reference sequence). There are 13 residues in the CDR3. The CDR3 spells CSAPTGAQETQYF. For the CDR3, the DNA is TGCAGTGCGCCGACAGGGGCCCAAGAGACCCAGTACTTC.

This clonotype was seen many times. The chain combines TRBV12-3 or TRBV12-4 with TRBJ1-6, with 10 bases identical to TRBD1. Trimming took 7 bases from V and 9 from J; bases not matched to a gene: 6. CDR3 length: 14 residues. The CDR3 coding sequence is TGTGCCAGCACCCTGGGGACAGGGGTTTCACCCCTCCACTTT. It translates to CASTLGTGVSPLHF.

This clonotype turned up a few times. This chain connects TRBV12-3 or TRBV12-4 to TRBJ2-7; D ambiguous. There are 12 residues in the CDR3. The V gene lost 8 bases and the J gene lost 6 bases, with 14 bases spanning the gap. CDR3 DNA sequence: TGTGCCAGCCAGCAACGTGAAGGCGAGCAGTACTTC. Its translation is CASQQREGEQYF.

The CDR3 DNA sequence: TGTGCCAGCAGTCGGCAGGGGGGAACAAATTCACCCCTCCACTTT. This translates into CASSRQGGTNSPLHF. This rearrangement joins TRBV2 to TRBJ1-6; 7 positions match TRBD1. V was pared by 5 bases and J by 7 bases, with 8 bases of the junction left unmatched. The germline gives CDR1 SNHLY, CDR2 FYNNEI. This CDR3 contains 15 residues.

This clonotype was picked up a small number of times. CDR3 bases: TGCAGTGCCCTGGGAAACGGGCAGTACTTC. This codes for CSALGNGQYF. The genes are TRBV20-1 and TRBJ2-7; D gene ambiguous. The CDR3 spans 10 residues. Germline V gene lookup returns CDR1 DFQATT and CDR2 SNEGSKA (reference sequence). The V gene lost 6 bases and the J gene lost 9 bases, with 12 bases spanning the gap.

The chain is built from TRBV7-2 and TRBJ2-5; D unclear. The CDR3 totals 15 residues. The V end lost 2 bases, the J end lost 5 bases, and 15 bases lay between the germline ends. Germline CDR1 is SGHTA and CDR2 is FQGNSA. CDR3: CASSLTSSVSETQYF. The CDR3 DNA reads TGTGCCAGCAGCTTAACCTCCTCAGTCTCGGAGACCCAGTACTTC.

This clonotype was seen only a few times. The junction shows a germline mismatch at one end, possibly a read error. The chain links TRBV9 to TRBJ1-2; D is unresolved. This CDR3 has 10 amino acids. Germline CDR1 is SGDLS and CDR2 is YYNGEE. The CDR3 loop reads CASSPYRTGF. DNA for the CDR3: TGTGCCAGCAGCCCGTACCGGACCGGATTC.

A few counts support this clonotype. CDR3 in amino acids: CASSVAGTIKTGANVLTF. The DNA of the CDR3 is TGTGCCAGCAGCGTAGCCGGGACCATAAAAACTGGGGCCAACGTCCTGACTTTC. The chain joins TRBV5-5 to TRBJ2-6; D is perhaps TRBD1 or TRBD2 (5 bases each). This CDR3 has 18 amino acids. The germline gives CDR1 SGHKS, CDR2 YYEKEE (reference sequence). V lost 4 bases and J 2 bases, leaving 19 bases between the germline ends.

This clonotype has just a few counts. The rearrangement uses TRBV6-2 or TRBV6-3 and TRBJ2-7; no clear D gene. This CDR3 spans 13 amino acids. V was clipped by 7 bases and J by 6 bases, with 16 bases between them. Germline V CDR1 and CDR2: MNHEY, SVGEGT. The CDR3 sequence: CASNIQEFFEQYF. CDR3 nucleotides: TGTGCCAGCAATATCCAGGAGTTCTTCGAGCAGTACTTC.

This clonotype occurred a few times. V usage is TRBV19 and J usage is TRBJ2-2; 8 bases align to TRBD2. CDR1 is LNHDA, CDR2 SQIVND, per germline (reference sequence). The junction had 4 bases not matched to a gene; V was cut back by 7 bases and J by 0 bases. The CDR3 has 15 residues. The CDR3 loop reads CASKTGGSNTGELFF. The CDR3 DNA is TGTGCCAGTAAAACGGGGGGGTCGAACACCGGGGAGCTGTTTTTT.

The chain carries TRBV12-3 or TRBV12-4 and TRBJ2-3; D is unresolved. This CDR3 contains 14 residues. Trimming shortened V by 3 bases and J by 3 bases, and 10 bases separated the two germline ends. CDR3 coding DNA: TGTGCCAGCAGTTTTCAAGTCGGAACAGATACGCAGTATTTT. Encoded protein: CASSFQVGTDTQYF.

In its sample, this clonotype was seen a few times. The chain has TRBV5-1 and TRBJ2-3; 11 bases are shared with TRBD2. CDR1 is SGHRS, CDR2 YFSETQ, per germline. V lost 9 bases and J lost 3; bases outside the gene matches: 9. CDR3 length: 15 residues. CDR3 sequence: CATTEASGGTDTQYF. The CDR3 nucleotides read TGCGCCACCACGGAGGCTAGCGGGGGGACAGATACGCAGTATTTT. Drawing the rest from reference TRBV5-1 and TRBJ2-3, the complete variable domain is KAGVTQTPRYLIKTRGQQVTLSCSPISGHRSVSWYQQTPGQGLQFLFEYFSETQRNKGNFPGRFSGRQFSNSRSEMNVSTLELGDSALYLCATTEASGGTDTQYFGPGTRLTVL.

The chain combines TRBV18 with TRBJ2-1; 9 bases match TRBD1. With 3 bases clipped from V and 7 bases from J, the junction kept 10 bases outside the gene matches. The CDR3 has 16 residues. Per germline, CDR1 KGHSH and CDR2 LQKENI. Written as DNA, the CDR3 is TGTGCCAGCTCACCTTTCACAGGGGGCGCGGGGAATGAGCAGTTCTTC. This sequence encodes CASSPFTGGAGNEQFF. Together with reference TRBV18 and TRBJ2-1, the CDR3 gives the full variable domain: NAGVMQNPRHLVRRRGQEARLRCSPMKGHSHVYWYRQLPEEGLKFMVYLQKENIIDESGMPKERFSAEFPKEGPSILRIQQVVRGDSAAYFCASSPFTGGAGNEQFFGPGTRLTVL.

The chain employs TRBV5-1 and TRBJ1-2; D is possibly TRBD1 (6 bases). CDR1 is SGHRS and CDR2 is YFSETQ in the germline V gene. This CDR3 has 13 residues. V lost 0 bases and J lost 10, with 13 bases in between. CDR3 bases: TGCGCCAGCAGCTTGGAAGAACAGGGCAACTACACCTTC. This codes for CASSLEEQGNYTF.

The rearrangement links TRBV20-1 to TRBJ2-5, with D tentatively TRBD1 or TRBD2 (5 bases each). From germline, CDR1 is DFQATT and CDR2 SNEGSKA (reference sequence). This CDR3 has 11 amino acids. Between the trimmed V and J ends, which lost 5 bases and 6 bases, there was a span of 10 bases. The CDR3 sequence: CSAPWGKTQYF. The CDR3 DNA reads TGCAGTGCTCCTTGGGGGAAGACCCAGTACTTC.

A few counts support this clonotype. The chain couples TRBV5-1 to TRBJ1-2; TRBD1 aligns across 7 bases. The V gene's germline CDR1 is SGHRS and CDR2 YFSETQ. This CDR3 region has 13 residues. J gave up 6 bases and V 4 bases, and 6 bases lay outside the gene matches. The DNA for the CDR3 is TGCGCCAGCAGCCGCCGACAGGGAGATGGCTACACCTTC. This codes for CASSRRQGDGYTF. Full variable domain (rest looked up from reference TRBV5-1 and TRBJ1-2): KAGVTQTPRYLIKTRGQQVTLSCSPISGHRSVSWYQQTPGQGLQFLFEYFSETQRNKGNFPGRFSGRQFSNSRSEMNVSTLELGDSALYLCASSRRQGDGYTFGSGTRLTVV.

The CDR3 region has the DNA TGTGCCAGCAGTGGGGACAGGGGGAATCAGCCCCAGCATTTT. It yields the protein CASSGDRGNQPQHF. J is TRBJ1-5 and V is TRBV12-3 or TRBV12-4, with 11 bases matching TRBD1. V was clipped by 5 bases and J by 4 bases; unmatched bases: 1. The CDR3 runs to 14 residues.

This clonotype was picked up many times. This chain joins TRBV27 and TRBJ1-2; D not resolved. V dropped 3 bases and J dropped 1 base, with 6 bases sitting between them. Germline assignment: CDR1 MNHEY and CDR2 SMNVEV (reference sequence). The CDR3 loop spans 13 amino acids. Here the CDR3 reads CASSFKVNYGYTF. CDR3 DNA: TGTGCCAGCAGTTTCAAAGTTAACTATGGCTACACCTTC.

This clonotype was recorded many times. V usage is TRBV25-1 and J usage is TRBJ2-3, with a tentative D call TRBD1 (6 bases). Germline V gene lookup returns CDR1 MGHDK and CDR2 SYGVNS. The CDR3 runs 13 residues. The V end lost 6 bases, the J end lost 3 bases, and 10 bases lay between the germline ends. The CDR3, as DNA: TGTGCCAGCAGGAAAACAGGGACAGATACGCAGTATTTT. As protein: CASRKTGTDTQYF.